A single sample gave rise to the 20 T cell receptor beta chains below, sequenced in a study of blood T cell repertoires in COVID-19. Libraries were prepared by immunoSEQ multiplex PCR; TCRdb keeps only in-frame clonotypes and omits some of them. Here the sample spans roughly 50,000 clones, 65% to 80% being singletons. Material for sequencing was peripheral blood. The receptor source for this set is a man aged 60-69 years with acute or convalescent COVID-19.

The CDR3 spells CASSIYNEQFF. CDR3 DNA: TGTGCCAGCAGCATATACAATGAGCAGTTCTTC. The chain employs TRBV7-9 and TRBJ2-1; D remains ambiguous. The germline gives CDR1 SEHNR, CDR2 FQNEAQ (reference sequence). CDR3 length: 11 residues. Trimming stripped 5 bases from V and 4 bases from J, with 3 bases between.

V and J are TRBV2 and TRBJ1-5, with 8 bases aligning to TRBD1. V gave up 2 bases and J gave up 6 bases; unmatched junction bases: 6. Per the germline V gene, CDR1 is SNHLY and CDR2 is FYNNEI. The CDR3 is made up of 15 amino acids. The DNA for the CDR3 is TGTGCCAGCAGTGAAACAGGGGGTAGCCGTCAGCCCCAGCATTTT. It codes for CASSETGGSRQPQHF.

The V and J genes are TRBV5-5 and TRBJ2-1, with 16 bases that match TRBD2. The V gene end was trimmed by 3 bases and the J gene end by 9 bases; junction bases not matched to a gene: 6. This CDR3 contains 16 residues. CDR1 SGHKS and CDR2 YYEKEE come from the germline V gene (reference sequence). CDR3 amino acids: CASSSGTSGRAGEQFF. As DNA, the CDR3 is TGTGCCAGCAGCTCCGGGACTAGCGGGAGGGCCGGTGAGCAGTTCTTC. The full variable domain, completed using reference TRBV5-5 and TRBJ2-1, is DAGVTQSPTHLIKTRGQQVTLRCSPISGHKSVSWYQQVLGQGPQFIFQYYEKEERGRGNFPDRFSARQFPNYSSELNVNALLLGDSALYLCASSSGTSGRAGEQFFGPGTRLTVL.

This clone came up once. J is TRBJ1-2 and V is TRBV28; D call uncertain. Trimming pared 5 bases from V and 4 bases from J, leaving 14 bases between. Looked up from germline, CDR1 is MDHEN and CDR2 is SYDVKM. The length of the CDR3 is 14 residues. The DNA of the CDR3 is TGTGCCAGCAGTCTCTTCGGAGGGATCTATGGCTACACCTTC. It codes for CASSLFGGIYGYTF.

This chain connects TRBV9 to TRBJ2-3; 9 nucleotides align to TRBD2. Germline V lookup: CDR1 SGDLS, CDR2 YYNGEE. CDR3 length: 15 residues. V shed 4 bases, J shed 1 base, and the junction held 4 bases outside the gene matches. CDR3 sequence: CASSTRTSGTDTQYF. The CDR3 DNA is TGTGCCAGCAGCACCCGGACTAGCGGCACAGATACGCAGTATTTT.

DNA of the CDR3: TGTGCCTGGAGTCATGGGACAGGCCTTGGGCAGACCCAGTACTTC. Amino acid sequence: CAWSHGTGLGQTQYF. The chain carries TRBV30 and TRBJ2-5; 8 bases fit TRBD1. The CDR3 covers 15 residues. Per germline, CDR1 GTSNPN and CDR2 SVGIG (reference sequence). V shed 2 bases, J shed 6 bases, and the junction held 11 bases outside the gene matches.

This chain uses TRBV7-6 with TRBJ2-1; 8 bases align to TRBD2. CDR3 length equals 16 residues. Germline CDR1 SGHVS, CDR2 FNYEAQ. The junction had 7 bases not matched to a gene; V was cut back by 0 bases and J by 6 bases. CDR3 sequence (DNA): TGTGCCAGCAGCTTAGCGCGGCTAGCGGGTTCCAATGAGCAGTTCTTC. Protein sequence: CASSLARLAGSNEQFF.

The J gene is TRBJ1-1, the V gene TRBV12-3 or TRBV12-4; 7 bases are a match to TRBD1. There are 12 residues in the CDR3. With 1 base clipped from V and 11 bases from J, the junction kept 4 bases outside the gene matches. The CDR3 here is CASSLGQGEAFF. For the CDR3, the DNA is TGTGCCAGCAGTTTAGGGCAGGGGGAGGCTTTCTTT.

The sample holds one count of this clone. This chain's CDR3 is CASSSDRGIRETQYF. The CDR3, as DNA: TGTGCCAGCAGTTCGGACAGGGGAATCAGAGAGACCCAGTACTTC. The chain links TRBV6-2 or TRBV6-3 to TRBJ2-5; 9 bases are shared with TRBD1. The trim removed 4 bases at V and 4 bases at J, leaving 7 bases unmatched. This CDR3 comprises 15 residues. Germline V gene data show CDR1 as MNHEY and CDR2 as SVGEGT.

The rearrangement joins TRBV2 to TRBJ1-6; D might be TRBD1 (5 bases). Per the germline V gene, CDR1 is SNHLY and CDR2 is FYNNEI. The V end was cut by 4 bases, the J end by 10 bases, with 17 bases between. The CDR3 is 15 residues long. DNA of the CDR3: TGTGCCAGCAGTGTGCCCCGGGACTTCCCATCACCCCTCCACTTT. Translated, it gives CASSVPRDFPSPLHF.

The chain carries TRBV5-1 and TRBJ1-3; 7 nucleotides match TRBD1. The CDR3 runs 13 residues. With V trimmed by 2 bases and J by 6 bases, 2 bases remained unmatched. CDR1 is SGHRS and CDR2 is YFSETQ in the germline V gene. CDR3 in amino acids: CASSLGGANTIYF. The DNA for the CDR3 is TGCGCCAGCAGCTTAGGGGGCGCAAACACCATATATTTT.

The rearrangement joins TRBV5-4 to TRBJ1-2; 9 nucleotides agree with TRBD1. This CDR3 contains 15 residues. From germline, CDR1 is SGHNT and CDR2 YYREEE (reference sequence). V lost 0 bases, J lost 0 bases, and 0 bases stayed unmatched. CDR3 loop: CASSLGTGANYGYTF. Written as DNA, the CDR3 is TGTGCCAGCAGCTTGGGGACAGGGGCTAACTATGGCTACACCTTC.

The rearrangement joins TRBV4-2 to TRBJ1-3; D gene ambiguous. Trimming stripped 1 base from V and 6 bases from J, with 13 bases between. The germline V gene has CDR1 LGHNA and CDR2 YNFKEQ. This CDR3 is 15 amino acids long. The CDR3 sequence: CASSQASVRLNTIYF. DNA of the CDR3: TGTGCCAGCAGCCAAGCGAGTGTCAGGTTAAACACCATATATTTT.

This clone was counted a single time. The chain couples TRBV28 to TRBJ1-5, with a possible D match to TRBD1 (6 bases). The ends were cut back, 7 bases at V and 1 base at J, with 14 bases in the middle. The CDR3 has 15 residues. From germline, CDR1 is MDHEN and CDR2 SYDVKM. The CDR3 coding sequence is TGTGCCAGCATTCTAGCAGGGGCCAGCAATCAGCCCCAGCATTTT. Protein sequence: CASILAGASNQPQHF.

The genes are TRBV5-4 and TRBJ2-5; D possibly corresponds to TRBD2 (6 bases). There are 14 residues in the CDR3. Trimming stripped 4 bases from V and 5 bases from J, with 15 bases between. Germline V gene sequence: CDR1 SGHNT, CDR2 YYREEE (reference sequence). In DNA form, the CDR3 reads TGTGCCAGCAGCCCGCACGGGGGTGTGGAGACCCAGTACTTC. This translates into CASSPHGGVETQYF. Combining the CDR3 with reference TRBV5-4 and TRBJ2-5 gives the whole variable domain ETGVTQSPTHLIKTRGQQVTLRCSSQSGHNTVSWYQQALGQGPQFIFQYYREEENGRGNFPPRFSGLQFPNYSSELNVNALELDDSALYLCASSPHGGVETQYFGPGTRLLVL.

This clone was recorded a few times. The V gene is TRBV2, the J gene TRBJ1-2; a weak D match, TRBD1 (6 bases). The V gene lost 6 bases and the J gene lost 0 bases, with 11 bases spanning the gap. CDR3 length: 14 amino acids. The germline gives CDR1 SNHLY, CDR2 FYNNEI. The CDR3 DNA sequence: TGTGCCAGCAGCGGGACAAGAGCTAACTATGGCTACACCTTC. It translates to CASSGTRANYGYTF.

The rearrangement uses TRBV24-1 and TRBJ2-5; tentatively, D is TRBD1 (5 bases). CDR3 length: 19 residues. V was cut by 4 bases and J by 2 bases, with 25 bases left in between. CDR1 and CDR2 from the germline V gene are KGHDR and SFDVKD. CDR3 sequence: CATSDPKGAPTVRQETQYF. The CDR3 DNA reads as TGTGCCACCAGTGACCCTAAAGGGGCCCCCACAGTACGTCAAGAGACCCAGTACTTC.

Here the CDR3 reads CASTAQGYGYTF. In DNA form, the CDR3 reads TGTGCCAGCACAGCACAGGGCTATGGCTACACCTTC. V is TRBV6-5 and J is TRBJ1-2; tentative D call: TRBD1 (6 bases). The germline V gene has CDR1 MNHEY and CDR2 SVGAGI. The germline V and J ends were trimmed by 7 bases and 4 bases, with 10 bases remaining between them. This CDR3 region has 12 residues.

The rearrangement uses TRBV15 and TRBJ1-3; D ambiguous. Germline V gene data show CDR1 as LNHNV and CDR2 as YYDKDF (reference sequence). This CDR3 comprises 17 residues. Trimming shortened V by 3 bases and J by 1 base, and 16 bases separated the two germline ends. This chain's CDR3 is CATSRSEGRISGNTIYF. In nucleotides, the CDR3 is TGTGCCACCAGCAGGAGTGAGGGCAGAATTTCTGGAAACACCATATATTTT.

CDR3 sequence: CASNQARTGSETQYF. In nucleotides, the CDR3 is TGTGCCAGCAACCAAGCCCGGACAGGGTCAGAGACCCAGTACTTC. The chain joins TRBV28 to TRBJ2-5; 8 nucleotides align to TRBD1. The length of the CDR3 is 15 residues. V gave up 7 bases and J gave up 4 bases; unmatched junction bases: 11. Germline V gene lookup returns CDR1 MDHEN and CDR2 SYDVKM.